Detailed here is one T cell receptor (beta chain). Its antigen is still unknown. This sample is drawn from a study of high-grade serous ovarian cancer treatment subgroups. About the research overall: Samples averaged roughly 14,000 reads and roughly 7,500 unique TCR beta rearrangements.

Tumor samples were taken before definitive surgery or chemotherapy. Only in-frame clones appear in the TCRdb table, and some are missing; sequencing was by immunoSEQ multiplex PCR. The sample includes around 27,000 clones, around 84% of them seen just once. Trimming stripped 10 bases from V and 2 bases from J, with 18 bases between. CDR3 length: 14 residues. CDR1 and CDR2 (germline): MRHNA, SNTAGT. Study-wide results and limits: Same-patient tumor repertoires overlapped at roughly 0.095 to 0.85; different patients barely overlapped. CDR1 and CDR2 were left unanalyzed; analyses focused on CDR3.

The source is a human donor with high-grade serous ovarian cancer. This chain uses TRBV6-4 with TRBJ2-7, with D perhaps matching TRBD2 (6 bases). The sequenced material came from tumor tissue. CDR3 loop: CANKVAAGPYEQYF. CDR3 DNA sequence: TGTGCCAACAAAGTGGCAGCGGGCCCCTACGAGCAGTACTTC.